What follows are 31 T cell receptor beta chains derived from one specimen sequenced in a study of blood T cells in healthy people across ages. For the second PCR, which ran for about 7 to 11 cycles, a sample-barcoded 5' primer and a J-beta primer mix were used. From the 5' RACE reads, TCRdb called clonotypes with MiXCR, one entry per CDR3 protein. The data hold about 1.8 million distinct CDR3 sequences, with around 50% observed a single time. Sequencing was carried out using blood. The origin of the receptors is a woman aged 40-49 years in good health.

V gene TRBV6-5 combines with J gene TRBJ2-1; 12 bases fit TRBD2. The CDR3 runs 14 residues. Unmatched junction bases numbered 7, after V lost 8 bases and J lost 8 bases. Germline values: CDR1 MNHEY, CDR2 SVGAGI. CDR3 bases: TGTGCCAGCGCGACTAGCGGGGGAGTCTATGAGCAGTTCTTC. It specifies CASATSGGVYEQFF.

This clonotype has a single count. The DNA of the CDR3 is TGTGCCAGCAGGGGAAAAACGGGACACAGCGAGCAGTACTTC. Its protein product is CASRGKTGHSEQYF. This rearrangement joins TRBV6-6 to TRBJ2-7, with a possible D match to TRBD1 (6 bases). Trimming pared 6 bases from V and 6 bases from J, leaving 18 bases between. The germline gives CDR1 MNHNY, CDR2 SVGAGI (reference sequence). The CDR3 extends over 14 amino acids.

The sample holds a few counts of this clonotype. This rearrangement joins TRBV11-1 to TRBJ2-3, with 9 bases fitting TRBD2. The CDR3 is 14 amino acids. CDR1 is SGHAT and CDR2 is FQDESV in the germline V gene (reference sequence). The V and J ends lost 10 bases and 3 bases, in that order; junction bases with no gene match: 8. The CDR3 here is CATSASGETDTQYF. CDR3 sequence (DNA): TGTGCCACATCGGCTAGCGGGGAGACAGATACGCAGTATTTT.

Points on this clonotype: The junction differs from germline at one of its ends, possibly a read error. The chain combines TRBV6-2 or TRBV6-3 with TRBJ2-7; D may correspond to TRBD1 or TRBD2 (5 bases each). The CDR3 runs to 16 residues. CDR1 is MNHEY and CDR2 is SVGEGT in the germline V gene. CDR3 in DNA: TGTGCCAGCAGGTCAAACCGGGACCTCAGCTCCGACGAGCAGTACTTC. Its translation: CASRSNRDLSSDEQYF.

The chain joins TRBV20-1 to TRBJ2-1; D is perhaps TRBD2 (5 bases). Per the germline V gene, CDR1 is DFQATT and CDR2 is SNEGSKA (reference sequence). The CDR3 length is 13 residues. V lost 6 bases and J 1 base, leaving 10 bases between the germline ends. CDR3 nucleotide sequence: TGCAGTGCCACTAGGGATTCCTACAATGAGCAGTTCTTC. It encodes CSATRDSYNEQFF.

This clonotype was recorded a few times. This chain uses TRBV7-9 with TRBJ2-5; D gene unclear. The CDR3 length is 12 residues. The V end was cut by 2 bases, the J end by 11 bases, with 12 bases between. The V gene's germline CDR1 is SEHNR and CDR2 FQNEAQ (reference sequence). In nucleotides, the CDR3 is TGTGCCAGCAGCTTAAGGGCCAATGAGCAGTACTTC. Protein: CASSLRANEQYF.

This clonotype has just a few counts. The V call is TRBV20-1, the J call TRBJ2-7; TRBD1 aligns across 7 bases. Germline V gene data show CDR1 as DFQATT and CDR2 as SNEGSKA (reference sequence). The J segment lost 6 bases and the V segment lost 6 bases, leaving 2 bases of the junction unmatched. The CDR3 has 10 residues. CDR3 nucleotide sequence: TGCAGTGCATACAGGGGCGAGCAGTACTTC. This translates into CSAYRGEQYF.

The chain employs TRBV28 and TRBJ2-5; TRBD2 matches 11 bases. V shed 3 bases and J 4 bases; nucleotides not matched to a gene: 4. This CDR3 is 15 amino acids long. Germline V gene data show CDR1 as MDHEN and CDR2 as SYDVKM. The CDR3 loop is CASSFLTSGGETQYF. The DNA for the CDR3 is TGTGCCAGCAGTTTCCTTACTAGCGGGGGAGAGACCCAGTACTTC.

This CDR3 is CASSLVPANTEAFF. For the CDR3, the DNA is TGTGCCAGCAGTTTAGTGCCAGCGAACACTGAAGCTTTCTTT. The chain uses TRBV28 and TRBJ1-1; D is uncertain. This CDR3 region has 14 residues. The V gene's germline CDR1 is MDHEN and CDR2 SYDVKM. V lost 2 bases, J lost 1 base, and 8 bases lay in between.

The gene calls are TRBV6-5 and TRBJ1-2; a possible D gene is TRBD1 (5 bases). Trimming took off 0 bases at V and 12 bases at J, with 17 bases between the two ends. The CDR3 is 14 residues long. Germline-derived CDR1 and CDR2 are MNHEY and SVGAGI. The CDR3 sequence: CASSYSTSLGDHTF. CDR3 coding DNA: TGTGCCAGCAGTTACTCGACCTCCCTAGGGGACCACACCTTC.

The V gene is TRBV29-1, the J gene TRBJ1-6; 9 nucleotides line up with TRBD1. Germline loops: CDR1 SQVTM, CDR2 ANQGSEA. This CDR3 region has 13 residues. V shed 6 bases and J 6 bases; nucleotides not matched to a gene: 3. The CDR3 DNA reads TGCAGCGTCATACAGGGGGCTAATTCACCCCTCCACTTT. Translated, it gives CSVIQGANSPLHF. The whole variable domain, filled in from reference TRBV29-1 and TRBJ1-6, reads SAVISQKPSRDICQRGTSLTIQCQVDSQVTMMFWYRQQPGQSLTLIATANQGSEATYESGFVIDKFPISRPNLTFSTLTVSNMSPEDSSIYLCSVIQGANSPLHFGNGTRLTVT.

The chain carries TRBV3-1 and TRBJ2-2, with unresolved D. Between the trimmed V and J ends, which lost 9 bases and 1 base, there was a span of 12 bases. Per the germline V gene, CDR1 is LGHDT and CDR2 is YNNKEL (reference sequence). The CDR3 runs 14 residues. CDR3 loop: CASNIGQNTGELFF. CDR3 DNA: TGTGCCAGTAACATCGGGCAGAACACCGGGGAGCTGTTTTTT.

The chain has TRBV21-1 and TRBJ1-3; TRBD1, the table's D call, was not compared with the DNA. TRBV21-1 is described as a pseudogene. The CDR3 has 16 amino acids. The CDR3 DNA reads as TGTGCCAGCAGCCCACAGGACGGTTACTCTGGAAACACCATATATTTT. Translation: CASSPQDGYSGNTIYF.

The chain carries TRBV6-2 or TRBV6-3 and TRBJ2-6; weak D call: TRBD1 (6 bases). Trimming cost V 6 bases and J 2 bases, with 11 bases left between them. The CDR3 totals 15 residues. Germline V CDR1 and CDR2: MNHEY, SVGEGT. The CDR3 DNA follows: TGTGCCAGCAGCAGGGGTTTCACTGGGGCCAACGTCCTGACTTTC. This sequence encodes CASSRGFTGANVLTF.

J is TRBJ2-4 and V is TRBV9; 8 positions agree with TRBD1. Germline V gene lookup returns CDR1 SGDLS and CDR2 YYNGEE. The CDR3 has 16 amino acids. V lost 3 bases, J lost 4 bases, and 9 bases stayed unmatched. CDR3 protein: CASSGATDRAKNIQYF. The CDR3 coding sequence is TGTGCCAGCAGCGGAGCTACGGACAGGGCAAAAAACATTCAGTACTTC. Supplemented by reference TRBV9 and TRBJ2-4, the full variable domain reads DSGVTQTPKHLITATGQRVTLRCSPRSGDLSVYWYQQSLDQGLQFLIQYYNGEERAKGNILERFSAQQFPDLHSELNLSSLELGDSALYFCASSGATDRAKNIQYFGAGTRLSVL.

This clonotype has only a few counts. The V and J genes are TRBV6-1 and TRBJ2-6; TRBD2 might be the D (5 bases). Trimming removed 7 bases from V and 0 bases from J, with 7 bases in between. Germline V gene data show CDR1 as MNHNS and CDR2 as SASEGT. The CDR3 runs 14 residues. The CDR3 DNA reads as TGTGCCAGCAATGGAGGCTCTGGGGCCAACGTCCTGACTTTC. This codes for CASNGGSGANVLTF.

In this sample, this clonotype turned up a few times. The CDR3 DNA follows: TGTGCCAGCAGCCAGCTTGGGGACTATGGCTACACCTTC. Amino acid sequence: CASSQLGDYGYTF. J is TRBJ1-2 and V is TRBV4-2; D gene unclear. The V and J ends lost 3 bases and 3 bases respectively, with 8 bases between them. This CDR3 has 13 amino acids. From germline, CDR1 is LGHNA and CDR2 YNFKEQ.

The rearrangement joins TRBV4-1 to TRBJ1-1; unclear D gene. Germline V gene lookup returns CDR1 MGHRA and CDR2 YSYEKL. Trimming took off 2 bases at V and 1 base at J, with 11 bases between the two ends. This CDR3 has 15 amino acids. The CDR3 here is CASSQSLAGNTEAFF. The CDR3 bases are TGCGCCAGCAGCCAATCATTAGCGGGGAACACTGAAGCTTTCTTT.

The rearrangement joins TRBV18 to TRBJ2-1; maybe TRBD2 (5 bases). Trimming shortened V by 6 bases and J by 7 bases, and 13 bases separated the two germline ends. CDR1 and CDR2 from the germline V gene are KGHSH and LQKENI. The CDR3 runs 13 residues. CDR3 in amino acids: CASSNLAQNEQFF. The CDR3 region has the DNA TGTGCCAGCTCTAACCTAGCTCAAAATGAGCAGTTCTTC. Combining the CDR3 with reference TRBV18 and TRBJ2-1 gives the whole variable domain NAGVMQNPRHLVRRRGQEARLRCSPMKGHSHVYWYRQLPEEGLKFMVYLQKENIIDESGMPKERFSAEFPKEGPSILRIQQVVRGDSAAYFCASSNLAQNEQFFGPGTRLTVL.

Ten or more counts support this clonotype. The DNA of the CDR3 is TGCAGCGTTGGGGGAGATACGCAGTATTTT. Its translation is CSVGGDTQYF. This sequence joins TRBV29-1 and TRBJ2-3; D unclear. Trimming took 4 bases from V and 5 from J, leaving 4 bases between them. Germline values: CDR1 SQVTM, CDR2 ANQGSEA. The CDR3 spans 10 residues.

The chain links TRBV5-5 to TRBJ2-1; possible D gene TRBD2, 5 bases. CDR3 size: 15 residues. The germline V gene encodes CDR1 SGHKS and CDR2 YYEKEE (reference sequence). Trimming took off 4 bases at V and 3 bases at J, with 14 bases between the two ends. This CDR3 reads CASSIDYTIYNEQFF. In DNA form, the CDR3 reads TGTGCCAGCAGCATCGACTACACCATCTACAATGAGCAGTTCTTC.

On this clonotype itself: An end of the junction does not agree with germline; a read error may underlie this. CDR3 amino acids: CACSLTPHTQYF. The CDR3, as DNA: TGTGCCTGCAGCTTAACGCCCCATACGCAGTATTTT. The J gene is TRBJ2-3, the V gene TRBV7-2; no firm D call. The CDR3 contains 12 residues. CDR1 is SGHTA, CDR2 FQGNSA, per germline.

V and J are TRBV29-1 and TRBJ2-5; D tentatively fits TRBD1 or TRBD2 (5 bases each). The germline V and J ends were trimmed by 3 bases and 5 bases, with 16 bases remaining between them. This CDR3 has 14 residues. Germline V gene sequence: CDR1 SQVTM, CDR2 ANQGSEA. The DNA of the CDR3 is TGCAGCGTTGATGAGGCAGGTTGGGGGGAGACCCAGTACTTC. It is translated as CSVDEAGWGETQYF.

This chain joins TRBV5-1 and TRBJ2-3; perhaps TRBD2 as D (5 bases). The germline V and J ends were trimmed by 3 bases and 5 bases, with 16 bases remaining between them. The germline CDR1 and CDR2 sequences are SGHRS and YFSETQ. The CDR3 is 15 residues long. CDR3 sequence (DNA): TGCGCCAGCAGCTCCGGGTCCCGGCGGGTAGATACGCAGTATTTT. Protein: CASSSGSRRVDTQYF.

The CDR3 DNA follows: TGTGCCAGCAGCCCCCGGGGACACCTTGGTGGCTACACCTTC. Translating gives CASSPRGHLGGYTF. This rearrangement joins TRBV13 to TRBJ1-2, with D perhaps TRBD1 (6 bases). CDR3 size: 14 residues. Germline V gives CDR1 PRHDT, CDR2 FYEKMQ (reference sequence). Trimming cost V 5 bases and J 7 bases, with 17 bases left between them.

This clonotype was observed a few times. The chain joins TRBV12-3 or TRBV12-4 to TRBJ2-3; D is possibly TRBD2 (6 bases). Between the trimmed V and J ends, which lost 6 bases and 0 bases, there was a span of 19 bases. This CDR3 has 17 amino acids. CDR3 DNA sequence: TGTGCCAGCAGGAACTACATCGGCGGGACTAGCACAGATACGCAGTATTTT. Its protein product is CASRNYIGGTSTDTQYF.

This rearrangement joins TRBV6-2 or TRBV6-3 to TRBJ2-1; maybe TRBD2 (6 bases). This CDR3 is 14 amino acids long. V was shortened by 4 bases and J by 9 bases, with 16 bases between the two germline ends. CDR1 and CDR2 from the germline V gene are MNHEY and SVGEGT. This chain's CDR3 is CASSSGGAGGEQFF. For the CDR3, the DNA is TGTGCCAGCAGTTCTGGAGGGGCCGGAGGTGAGCAGTTCTTC.

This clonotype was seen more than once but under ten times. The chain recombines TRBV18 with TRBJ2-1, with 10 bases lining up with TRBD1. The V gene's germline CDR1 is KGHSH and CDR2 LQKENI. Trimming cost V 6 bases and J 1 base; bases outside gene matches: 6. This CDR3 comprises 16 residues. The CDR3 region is CASSQTGGVSYNEQFF. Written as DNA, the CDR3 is TGTGCCAGCTCCCAGACAGGGGGCGTTTCCTACAATGAGCAGTTCTTC.

CDR3 nucleotide sequence: TGTGCCAGCTCCGTAGTGGGACAGTACCAAGAGACCCAGTACTTC. Its translation is CASSVVGQYQETQYF. The chain employs TRBV6-5 and TRBJ2-5, with 7 bases that match TRBD1. Germline V gene sequence: CDR1 MNHEY, CDR2 SVGAGI. CDR3 length equals 15 residues. Unmatched junction bases numbered 9, after V lost 8 bases and J lost 0 bases.

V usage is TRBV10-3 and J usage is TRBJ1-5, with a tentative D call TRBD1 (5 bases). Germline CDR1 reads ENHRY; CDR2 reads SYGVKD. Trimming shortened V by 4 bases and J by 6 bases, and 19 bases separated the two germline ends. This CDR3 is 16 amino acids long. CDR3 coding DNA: TGTGCCATCAGTGGGGCGTGGGGGGACGTTGGTCAGCCCCAGCATTTT. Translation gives CAISGAWGDVGQPQHF.

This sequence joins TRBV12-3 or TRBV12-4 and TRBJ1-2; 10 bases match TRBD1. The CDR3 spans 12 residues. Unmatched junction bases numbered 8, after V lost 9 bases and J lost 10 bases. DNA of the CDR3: TGTGCCAGTAGTCCCGGGACAGGGGACTACACCTTC. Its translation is CASSPGTGDYTF.